The 8 T cell receptor beta chains presented below share a single source sample, sequenced in a study of blood T cell repertoires in COVID-19. Clones were sequenced by immunoSEQ multiplex PCR, and TCRdb holds only the in-frame ones, with some missing. The sample has about 230,000 clones, 85% to 90% seen once. Sample: peripheral blood. The receptors derive from a man in his fifties or sixties with COVID-19, enrolled during active disease.

The J gene is TRBJ2-5, the V gene TRBV4-1; 8 bases agree with TRBD2. Looked up from germline, CDR1 is MGHRA and CDR2 is YSYEKL. Trimming at V came to 4 bases and at J to 6 bases, leaving 10 bases not matched to a gene. The CDR3 is 15 residues long. CDR3 protein: CASSPLTGGPKTQYF. The CDR3 DNA reads TGCGCCAGCAGCCCTCTAACGGGAGGGCCAAAGACCCAGTACTTC.

The J gene is TRBJ1-2, the V gene TRBV3-1 (or the pseudogene TRBV3-2), with a tentative D call TRBD1 (5 bases). Germline assignment: CDR1 LGHDT and CDR2 YNNKEL (reference sequence). There are 15 residues in the CDR3. V was shortened by 1 base and J by 8 bases, with 17 bases between the two germline ends. The CDR3 protein is CASSQVFGGRVGYTF. In DNA, the CDR3 is TGTGCCAGCAGCCAAGTGTTCGGGGGTCGTGTGGGCTACACCTTC.

This clone was counted a single time. The genes are TRBV7-9 and TRBJ2-6; 13 positions match TRBD2. Losses at the gene ends were 2 bases for V and 0 bases for J; bases not matched to a gene: 4. There are 19 residues in the CDR3. CDR1 and CDR2 (germline): SEHNR, FQNEAQ (reference sequence). The CDR3 region has the DNA TGTGCCAGCAGCTTAAGCGGGACTAGCGGGATCTCTGGGGCCAACGTCCTGACTTTC. Translated: CASSLSGTSGISGANVLTF. Full variable domain (rest looked up from reference TRBV7-9 and TRBJ2-6): DTGVSQNPRHKITKRGQNVTFRCDPISEHNRLYWYRQTLGQGPEFLTYFQNEAQLEKSRLLSDRFSAERPKGSFSTLEIQRTEQGDSAMYLCASSLSGTSGISGANVLTFGAGSRLTVL.

The chain links TRBV11-2 to TRBJ2-4, with 7 bases lining up with TRBD2. The length of the CDR3 is 19 residues. Germline CDR1 SGHAT, CDR2 FQNNGV. The trim removed 3 bases at V and 1 base at J, leaving 15 bases unmatched. CDR3 DNA: TGTGCCAGCAGCTTTCCGTGGGAGGGCGGGGTGGCGGCCAAAAACATTCAGTACTTC. Its protein is CASSFPWEGGVAAKNIQYF.

This sequence joins TRBV24-1 and TRBJ2-1; 11 bases are shared with TRBD2. This CDR3 is 18 amino acids long. Germline CDR1 is KGHDR and CDR2 is SFDVKD. The trim removed 3 bases at V and 0 bases at J, leaving 6 bases unmatched. The CDR3 DNA is TGTGCCACCAGTGATCAACCGGGACTAGCGGTCTCCTACAATGAGCAGTTCTTC. Protein sequence: CATSDQPGLAVSYNEQFF.

This clone occurred once. The rearrangement links TRBV7-9 to TRBJ2-2, with D tentatively TRBD1 (6 bases). The CDR3 runs 14 residues. Germline-derived CDR1 and CDR2 are SEHNR and FQNEAQ (reference sequence). V was shortened by 3 bases and J by 1 base, with 6 bases between the two germline ends. This CDR3 reads CASSLDRNTGELFF. CDR3 sequence (DNA): TGTGCCAGCAGCTTGGACAGGAACACCGGGGAGCTGTTTTTT.

J is TRBJ2-3 and V is TRBV12-3 or TRBV12-4; D is unresolved. V lost 6 bases to trimming and J lost 6 bases, with 7 bases between them. This CDR3 is built from 11 residues. CDR3 sequence: CASRTEDTQYF. The CDR3 DNA reads TGTGCCAGCAGAACGGAGGATACGCAGTATTTT.

This rearrangement joins TRBV3-1 (or the pseudogene TRBV3-2) to TRBJ1-6; D is undetermined. V shed 1 base and J shed 8 bases, with 6 bases lying between them. The germline V gene has CDR1 LGHDT and CDR2 YNNKEL (reference sequence). The CDR3 totals 13 residues. The CDR3 protein is CASSQASYSPLHF. The CDR3 bases are TGTGCCAGCAGCCAAGCGAGTTATTCACCCCTCCACTTT.